This TCR beta chain is drawn from a study of T cells in Graves' hyperthyroidism and ophthalmopathy. This clonotype has ten or more counts. This may stem from a read error, because a much larger clone lies one nucleotide away. V lost 4 bases and J lost 5; bases outside the gene matches: 7. The germline CDR1 and CDR2 sequences are SNHLY and FYNNEI. This CDR3 is built from 16 residues. Researchers amplified the TCR beta CDR3 regions from RNA transcripts. During a first-round RT-PCR of the TCR CDR3, the HTBI primer set was used. TCRdb itself ran the multiplex PCR reads through MiXCR, one entry per CDR3 protein. This table has 40,000 to 65,000 distinct CDR3 sequences, around 48% appearing once.

The chain uses TRBV2 and TRBJ2-7; 14 nucleotides agree with TRBD2. The specimen was blood. This sequence was found in a woman in her forties or fifties with Graves' ophthalmopathy. CDR3 amino acids: CASSAPGLAGVDEQYF. CDR3 DNA sequence: TGTGCCAGCAGTGCCCCGGGACTAGCGGGGGTGGACGAGCAGTACTTC.